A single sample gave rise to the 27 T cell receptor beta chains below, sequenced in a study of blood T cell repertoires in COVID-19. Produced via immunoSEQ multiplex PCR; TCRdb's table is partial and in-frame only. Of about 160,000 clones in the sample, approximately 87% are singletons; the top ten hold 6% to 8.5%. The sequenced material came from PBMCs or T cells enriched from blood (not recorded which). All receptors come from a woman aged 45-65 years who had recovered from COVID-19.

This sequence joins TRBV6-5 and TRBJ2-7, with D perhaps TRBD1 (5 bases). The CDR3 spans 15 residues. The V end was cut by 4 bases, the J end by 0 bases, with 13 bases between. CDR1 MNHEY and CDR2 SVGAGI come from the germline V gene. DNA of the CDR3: TGTGCCAGCAGTTCCTTTCAGGGCCACTCCTACGAGCAGTACTTC. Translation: CASSSFQGHSYEQYF.

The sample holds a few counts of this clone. The CDR3 spells CASSKVGGVGYEQYF. The DNA of the CDR3 is TGTGCCAGCAGCAAAGTCGGAGGGGTCGGGTACGAGCAGTACTTC. This chain links TRBV21-1 with TRBJ2-7; the table's D call of TRBD2 was not tested on the DNA. TRBV21-1 is recorded as a pseudogene. The CDR3 sequence is 15 residues long.

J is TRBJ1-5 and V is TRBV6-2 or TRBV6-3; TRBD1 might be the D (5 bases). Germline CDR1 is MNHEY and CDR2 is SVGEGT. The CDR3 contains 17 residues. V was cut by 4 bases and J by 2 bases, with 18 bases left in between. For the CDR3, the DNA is TGTGCCAGCAGTTCGTCCCGCGCCAGGGTAGGCAATCAGCCCCAGCATTTT. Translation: CASSSSRARVGNQPQHF.

CDR3 nucleotides: TGTGCCTGGAGTGTAGAGGATACGCAGTATTTT. Its translation: CAWSVEDTQYF. The rearrangement uses TRBV30 and TRBJ2-3; D ambiguous. V lost 0 bases to trimming and J lost 6 bases, with 4 bases between them. The CDR3 has 11 residues. Per the germline V gene, CDR1 is GTSNPN and CDR2 is SVGIG (reference sequence).

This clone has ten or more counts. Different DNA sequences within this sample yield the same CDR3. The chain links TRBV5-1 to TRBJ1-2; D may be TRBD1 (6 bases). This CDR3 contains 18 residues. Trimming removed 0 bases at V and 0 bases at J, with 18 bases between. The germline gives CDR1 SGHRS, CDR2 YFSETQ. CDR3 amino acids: CASSLEGQGRAANYGYTF. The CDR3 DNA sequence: TGCGCCAGCAGCTTGGAGGGTCAGGGGAGGGCCGCTAACTATGGCTACACCTTC.

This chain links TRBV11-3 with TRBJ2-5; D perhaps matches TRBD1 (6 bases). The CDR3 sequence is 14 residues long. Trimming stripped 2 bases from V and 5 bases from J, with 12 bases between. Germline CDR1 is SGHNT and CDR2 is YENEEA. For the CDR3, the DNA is TGTGCCAGCAGCTTACAGGGGTCGCGGGAGACCCAGTACTTC. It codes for CASSLQGSRETQYF.

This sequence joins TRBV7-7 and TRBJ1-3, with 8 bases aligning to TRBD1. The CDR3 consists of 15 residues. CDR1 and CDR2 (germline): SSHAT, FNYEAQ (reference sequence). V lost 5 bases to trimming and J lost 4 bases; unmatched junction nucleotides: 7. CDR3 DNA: TGTGCCAGCAGCCGAGACAGGGGCTCGGGAAACACCATATATTTT. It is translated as CASSRDRGSGNTIYF.

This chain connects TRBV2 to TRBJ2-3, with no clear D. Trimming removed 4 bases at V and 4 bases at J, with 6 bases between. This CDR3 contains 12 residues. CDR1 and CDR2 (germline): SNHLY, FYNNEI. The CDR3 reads CASSGPPDTQYF. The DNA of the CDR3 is TGTGCCAGCAGTGGGCCCCCAGATACGCAGTATTTT.

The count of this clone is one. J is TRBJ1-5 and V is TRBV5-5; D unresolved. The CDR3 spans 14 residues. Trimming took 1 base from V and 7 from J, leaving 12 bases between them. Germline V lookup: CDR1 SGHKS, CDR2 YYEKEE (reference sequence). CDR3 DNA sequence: TGTGCCAGCAGCTTGTGGGGAGGTAGGCAGCCCCAGCATTTT. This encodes CASSLWGGRQPQHF.

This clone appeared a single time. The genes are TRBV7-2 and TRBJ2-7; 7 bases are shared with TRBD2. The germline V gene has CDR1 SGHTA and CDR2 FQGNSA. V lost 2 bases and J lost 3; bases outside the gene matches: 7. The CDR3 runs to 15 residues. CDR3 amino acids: CASSLRHPGGYEQYF. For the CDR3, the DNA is TGTGCCAGCAGCTTAAGGCACCCGGGGGGCTACGAGCAGTACTTC.

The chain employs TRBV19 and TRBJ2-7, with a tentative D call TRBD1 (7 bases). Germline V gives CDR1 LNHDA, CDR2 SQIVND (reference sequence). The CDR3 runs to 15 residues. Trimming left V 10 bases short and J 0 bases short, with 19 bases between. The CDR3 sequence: CATNGNQGGSYEQYF. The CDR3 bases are TGTGCCACCAACGGCAACCAGGGGGGCTCCTACGAGCAGTACTTC.

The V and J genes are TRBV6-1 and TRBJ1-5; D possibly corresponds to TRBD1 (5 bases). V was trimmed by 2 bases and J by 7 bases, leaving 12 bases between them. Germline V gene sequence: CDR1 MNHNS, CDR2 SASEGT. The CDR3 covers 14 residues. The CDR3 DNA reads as TGTGCCAGCAGTGAATTCGGGGGGGAACAGCCCCAGCATTTT. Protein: CASSEFGGEQPQHF.

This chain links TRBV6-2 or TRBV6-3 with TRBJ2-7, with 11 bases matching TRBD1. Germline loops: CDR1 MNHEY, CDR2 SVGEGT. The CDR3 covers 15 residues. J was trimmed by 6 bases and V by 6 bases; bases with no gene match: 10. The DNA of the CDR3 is TGTGCCAGCAGCACCGGGACAGGGGGTCTCGGCGAGCAGTACTTC. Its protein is CASSTGTGGLGEQYF.

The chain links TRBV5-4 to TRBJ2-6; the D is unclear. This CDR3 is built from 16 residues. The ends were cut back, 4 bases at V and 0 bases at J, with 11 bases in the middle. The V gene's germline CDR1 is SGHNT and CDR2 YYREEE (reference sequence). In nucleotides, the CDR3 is TGTGCCAGCAGCGACACCGTTGCCTCTGGGGCCAACGTCCTGACTTTC. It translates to CASSDTVASGANVLTF.

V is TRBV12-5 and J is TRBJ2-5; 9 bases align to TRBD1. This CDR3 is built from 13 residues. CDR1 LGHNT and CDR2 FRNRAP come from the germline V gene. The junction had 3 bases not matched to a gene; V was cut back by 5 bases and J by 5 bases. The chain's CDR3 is CASGVQGAETQYF. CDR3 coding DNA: TGTGCTAGTGGTGTACAGGGGGCGGAGACCCAGTACTTC. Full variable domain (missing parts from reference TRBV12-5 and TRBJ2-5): DARVTQTPRHKVTEMGQEVTMRCQPILGHNTVFWYRQTMMQGLELLAYFRNRAPLDDSGMPKDRFSAEMPDATLATLKIQPSEPRDSAVYFCASGVQGAETQYFGPGTRLLVL.

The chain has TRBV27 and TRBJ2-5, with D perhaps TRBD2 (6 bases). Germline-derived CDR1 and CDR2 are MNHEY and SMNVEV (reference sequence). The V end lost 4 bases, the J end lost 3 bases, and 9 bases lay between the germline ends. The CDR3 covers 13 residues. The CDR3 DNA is TGTGCCAGCAGTTGGCGGGGCAAAGAGACCCAGTACTTC. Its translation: CASSWRGKETQYF.

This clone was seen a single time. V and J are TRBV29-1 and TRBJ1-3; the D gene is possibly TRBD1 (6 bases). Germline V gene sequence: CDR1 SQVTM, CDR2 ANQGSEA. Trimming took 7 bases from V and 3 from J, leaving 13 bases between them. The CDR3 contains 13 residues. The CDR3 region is CSGSMDSGNTIYF. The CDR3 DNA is TGCAGCGGTTCAATGGACAGTGGAAACACCATATATTTT.

DNA for the CDR3: TGTGCCAGCAGCTCTCTAGCTGCTGAGCAGTTCTTC. Residues: CASSSLAAEQFF. V usage is TRBV7-8 and J usage is TRBJ2-1, with D perhaps matching TRBD2 (5 bases). V lost 4 bases, J lost 9 bases, and 10 bases lay in between. Germline V gene sequence: CDR1 SGHVS, CDR2 FQNEAQ. The CDR3 covers 12 residues.

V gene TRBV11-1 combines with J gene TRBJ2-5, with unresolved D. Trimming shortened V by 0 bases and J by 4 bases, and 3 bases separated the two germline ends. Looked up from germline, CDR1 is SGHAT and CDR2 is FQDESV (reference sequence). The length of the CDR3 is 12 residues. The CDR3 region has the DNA TGTGCCAGCAGCTTAGCCGGAGAGACCCAGTACTTC. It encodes CASSLAGETQYF.

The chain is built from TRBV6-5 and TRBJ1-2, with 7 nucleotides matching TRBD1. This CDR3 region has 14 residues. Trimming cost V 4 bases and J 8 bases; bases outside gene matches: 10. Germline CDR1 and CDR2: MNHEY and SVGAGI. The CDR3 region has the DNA TGTGCCAGCAGTTCCCCGAGACAGGGTTACGGCTACACCTTC. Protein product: CASSSPRQGYGYTF.

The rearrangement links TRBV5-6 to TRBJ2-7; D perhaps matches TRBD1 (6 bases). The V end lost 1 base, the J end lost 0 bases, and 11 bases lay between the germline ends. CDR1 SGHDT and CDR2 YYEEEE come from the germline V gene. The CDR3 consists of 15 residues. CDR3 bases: TGTGCCAGCAGCTTGCCCGGACAGAGCTCCTACGAGCAGTACTTC. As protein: CASSLPGQSSYEQYF.

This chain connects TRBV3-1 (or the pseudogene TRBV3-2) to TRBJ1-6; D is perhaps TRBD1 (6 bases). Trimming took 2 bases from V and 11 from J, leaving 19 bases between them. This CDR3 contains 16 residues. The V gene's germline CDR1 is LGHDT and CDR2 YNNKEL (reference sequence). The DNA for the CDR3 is TGTGCCAGCAGCCAACGGGCGGGGGGGCAGGGTACACCCCTCCACTTT. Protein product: CASSQRAGGQGTPLHF.

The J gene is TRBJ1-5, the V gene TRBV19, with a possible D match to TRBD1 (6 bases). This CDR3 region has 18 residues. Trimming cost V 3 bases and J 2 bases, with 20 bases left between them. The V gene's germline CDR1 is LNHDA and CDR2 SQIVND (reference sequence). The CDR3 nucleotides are TGTGCCAGTAGTATGATTAGGGAACAGGGAAGTCGCAATCAGCCCCAGCATTTT. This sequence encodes CASSMIREQGSRNQPQHF.

The CDR3 protein is CASSYSSSGRYEQYF. CDR3 nucleotides: TGTGCCAGCAGTTACTCGAGCAGCGGACGATACGAGCAGTACTTC. J is TRBJ2-7 and V is TRBV6-2 or TRBV6-3; D may be TRBD2 (5 bases). From germline, CDR1 is MNHEY and CDR2 SVGEGT. Trimming took off 0 bases at V and 4 bases at J, with 13 bases between the two ends. The CDR3 runs 15 residues.

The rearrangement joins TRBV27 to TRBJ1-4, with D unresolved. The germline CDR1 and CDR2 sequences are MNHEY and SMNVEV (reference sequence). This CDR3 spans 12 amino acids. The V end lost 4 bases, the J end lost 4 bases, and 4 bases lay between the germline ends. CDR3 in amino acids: CASSSHNEKLFF. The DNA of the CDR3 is TGTGCCAGCAGTTCCCATAATGAAAAACTGTTTTTT.

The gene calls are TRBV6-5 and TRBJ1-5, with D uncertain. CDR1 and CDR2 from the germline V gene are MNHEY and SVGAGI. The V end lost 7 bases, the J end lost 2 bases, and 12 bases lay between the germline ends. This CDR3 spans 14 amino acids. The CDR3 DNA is TGTGCCAGCATAGAGTCATCGGGCAATCAGCCCCAGCATTTT. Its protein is CASIESSGNQPQHF.

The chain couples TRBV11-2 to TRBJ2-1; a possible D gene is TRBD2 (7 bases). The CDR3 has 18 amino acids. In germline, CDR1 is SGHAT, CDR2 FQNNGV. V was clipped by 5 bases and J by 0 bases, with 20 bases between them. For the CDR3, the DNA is TGTGCCAGCAGCCCAAGGGGGGGGGCTTTTAACTCCTACAATGAGCAGTTCTTC. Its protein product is CASSPRGGAFNSYNEQFF.